Shown below are 12 T cell receptor beta chains from a single sample sequenced in a study of blood T cell repertoires in COVID-19. The protocol was immunoSEQ multiplex PCR, while the TCRdb copy is restricted to in-frame clones and leaves out a portion. The sample holds roughly 240,000 clones, roughly four fifths seen once. Sequencing was done on a sample of peripheral blood. These receptor sequences come from an elderly woman with acute or convalescent COVID-19.

The rearrangement links TRBV7-6 to TRBJ2-5; 8 bases fit TRBD2. After removal of 1 base from V and 2 bases from J, the junction contained 9 bases not matched to a gene. Germline-derived CDR1 and CDR2 are SGHVS and FNYEAQ. This CDR3 region has 17 residues. CDR3 sequence (DNA): TGTGCCAGCAGCTTAGGGGCAGCGGGAGAGAAGCAAGAGACCCAGTACTTC. Translating it yields CASSLGAAGEKQETQYF.

J is TRBJ2-2 and V is TRBV25-1, with 8 bases fitting TRBD2. CDR3 length: 15 residues. With 7 bases clipped from V and 4 bases from J, the junction kept 8 bases outside the gene matches. CDR1 and CDR2 (germline): MGHDK, SYGVNS. CDR3 protein: CASTPGGGFTGELFF. Here the CDR3 DNA reads TGTGCCAGCACCCCGGGGGGGGGTTTCACCGGGGAGCTGTTTTTT.

This chain links TRBV5-1 with TRBJ2-3; maybe TRBD1 (7 bases). CDR1 SGHRS and CDR2 YFSETQ come from the germline V gene. The ends were cut back, 5 bases at V and 6 bases at J, with 16 bases in the middle. The CDR3 is 14 amino acids. CDR3 region: CASSPQGGWDTQYF. CDR3 coding DNA: TGCGCCAGCAGTCCCCAGGGGGGCTGGGATACGCAGTATTTT.

This clone turned up a few times. This rearrangement joins TRBV5-1 to TRBJ1-2; 9 nucleotides line up with TRBD1. There are 17 residues in the CDR3. Losses at the gene ends were 4 bases for V and 4 bases for J; bases not matched to a gene: 14. Per germline, CDR1 SGHRS and CDR2 YFSETQ. The CDR3 DNA reads TGCGCCAGCAGCCCGACCCCGGGGGACAGGGCAATCTATGGCTACACCTTC. It is translated as CASSPTPGDRAIYGYTF.

The V call is TRBV12-3 or TRBV12-4, the J call TRBJ1-2, with D unclear. The CDR3 is 13 amino acids. Between the trimmed V and J ends, which lost 2 bases and 2 bases, there was a span of 6 bases. CDR3 DNA: TGTGCCAGCAGTTTATCCAGGAACTATGGCTACACCTTC. Protein product: CASSLSRNYGYTF.

This clone was found a few times. This rearrangement joins TRBV19 to TRBJ1-1; the D is unclear. Trimming shortened V by 7 bases and J by 0 bases, and 9 bases separated the two germline ends. Germline V gives CDR1 LNHDA, CDR2 SQIVND (reference sequence). The CDR3 is made up of 13 amino acids. The CDR3 nucleotides are TGTGCCAGTACCCCACAACTGAACACTGAAGCTTTCTTT. Protein product: CASTPQLNTEAFF.

The chain links TRBV6-6 to TRBJ2-5; 8 bases are shared with TRBD1. This CDR3 comprises 15 residues. Trimming took 2 bases from V and 1 from J; bases not matched to a gene: 3. Germline V CDR1 and CDR2: MNHNY, SVGAGI (reference sequence). For the CDR3, the DNA is TGTGCCAGCAGTTACCAGACAGGGGCCCAAGAGACCCAGTACTTC. This sequence encodes CASSYQTGAQETQYF.

This chain joins TRBV11-1 and TRBJ2-3; 9 bases align to TRBD2. The ends lost 4 bases at V and 2 bases at J; junction bases unmatched: 7. Germline V gene sequence: CDR1 SGHAT, CDR2 FQDESV (reference sequence). This CDR3 is 16 amino acids long. For the CDR3, the DNA is TGTGCCAGCAGCTCCCCGGGACTAGCCAACACAGATACGCAGTATTTT. Its protein is CASSSPGLANTDTQYF.

V is TRBV28 and J is TRBJ2-7; 9 bases match TRBD1. Per the germline V gene, CDR1 is MDHEN and CDR2 is SYDVKM. Unmatched junction bases numbered 13, after V lost 4 bases and J lost 6 bases. The CDR3 loop spans 16 amino acids. The CDR3 DNA reads TGTGCCAGCAGTTCAGCTGCCGGGACAGGGATCGGCGAGCAGTACTTC. It codes for CASSSAAGTGIGEQYF.

V is TRBV28 and J is TRBJ1-4; 8 bases align to TRBD1. The CDR3 has 20 residues. V shed 5 bases, J shed 0 bases, and the junction held 17 bases outside the gene matches. Germline values: CDR1 MDHEN, CDR2 SYDVKM. The CDR3 loop reads CASSPTLGQGLGATNEKLFF. DNA for the CDR3: TGTGCCAGCAGTCCCACCCTCGGACAGGGACTTGGTGCAACTAATGAAAAACTGTTTTTT.

The V call is TRBV5-1, the J call TRBJ1-2; no firm D call. The CDR3 loop spans 13 amino acids. CDR1 is SGHRS and CDR2 is YFSETQ in the germline V gene. With 4 bases removed from V and 3 bases from J, the gap between germline ends came to 10 bases. The chain's CDR3 is CASSPENYYGYTF. Written as DNA, the CDR3 is TGCGCCAGCAGCCCCGAAAACTACTATGGCTACACCTTC.

This chain joins TRBV5-6 and TRBJ1-1; 9 bases line up with TRBD1. Germline-derived CDR1 and CDR2 are SGHDT and YYEEEE. The CDR3 sequence is 14 residues long. J lost 4 bases, V lost 4 bases, and 5 bases had no gene match. The DNA for the CDR3 is TGTGCCAGCAGCAAGACAGGGGGGTTCACTGAAGCTTTCTTT. Protein sequence: CASSKTGGFTEAFF.